A single sample gave rise to the 16 T cell receptor beta chains below, sequenced in a study of CD8+ T cells in alopecia areata. Treatment indicated: oral pan-JAK inhibitor, 5-10 mg twice daily. Investigators isolated RNA and reverse transcribed it into cDNA to act as the sequencing template. The data were produced by immunoSEQ multiplex PCR, yet TCRdb's version contains in-frame clones alone and is incomplete. The sample records roughly 280,000 clones, around three fifths being singletons. The input for sequencing was CD4+ T cells sorted from blood, taken at approximately week 52, from a patient treated with tofacitinib. These receptors were taken from a human donor with alopecia areata.

The V call is TRBV30, the J call TRBJ2-1; 8 positions match TRBD2. The length of the CDR3 is 16 residues. Unmatched junction bases numbered 7, after V lost 0 bases and J lost 3 bases. From germline, CDR1 is GTSNPN and CDR2 SVGIG (reference sequence). The chain's CDR3 is CAWSVPAGAFYNEQFF. The CDR3 DNA sequence: TGTGCCTGGAGTGTTCCAGCGGGGGCGTTCTACAATGAGCAGTTCTTC. The variable domain in full, with the rest retrieved from reference TRBV30 and TRBJ2-1, is SQTIHQWPATLVQPVGSPLSLECTVEGTSNPNLYWYRQAAGRGLQLLFYSVGIGQISSEVPQNLSASRPQDRQFILSSKKLLLSDSGFYLCAWSVPAGAFYNEQFFGPGTRLTVL.

The rearrangement joins TRBV4-2 to TRBJ2-4; D may be TRBD1 (5 bases). Looked up from germline, CDR1 is LGHNA and CDR2 is YNFKEQ. V was cut by 1 base and J by 3 bases, with 13 bases left in between. CDR3 length: 16 residues. CDR3 in amino acids: CASSQGIGEGKNIQYF. CDR3 bases: TGTGCCAGCAGCCAAGGAATAGGGGAAGGCAAAAACATTCAGTACTTC.

On this clone: The sample has other DNA sequences that encode this CDR3 too. The rearrangement links TRBV29-1 to TRBJ1-1; tentative D call: TRBD1 (5 bases). CDR3 length: 11 amino acids. Deletions cut 7 bases from V and 0 bases from J, with 6 bases between. Germline-derived CDR1 and CDR2 are SQVTM and ANQGSEA. The CDR3 DNA follows: TGCAGCGGGGGGTTGAACACTGAAGCTTTCTTT. It encodes CSGGLNTEAFF.

The chain uses TRBV2 and TRBJ1-1, with no clear D. V was shortened by 4 bases and J by 3 bases, with 15 bases between the two germline ends. Per the germline V gene, CDR1 is SNHLY and CDR2 is FYNNEI. The CDR3 is made up of 15 amino acids. CDR3 DNA sequence: TGTGCCAGCAGTGGCTTCGTTCCGACGGACACTGAAGCTTTCTTT. Its protein product is CASSGFVPTDTEAFF.

The chain carries TRBV7-6 and TRBJ2-3; TRBD2 matches at 11 bases. CDR1 SGHVS and CDR2 FNYEAQ come from the germline V gene. This CDR3 contains 13 residues. V lost 5 bases, J lost 6 bases, and 1 base stayed unmatched. The CDR3 sequence is CASSRTSGDTQYF. CDR3 coding DNA: TGTGCCAGCAGCCGGACTAGCGGGGATACGCAGTATTTT.

The chain couples TRBV4-2 to TRBJ1-1; TRBD1 matches 8 bases. Trimming removed 3 bases from V and 5 bases from J; junction bases left unmatched: 2. The germline V gene has CDR1 LGHNA and CDR2 YNFKEQ. The CDR3 extends over 13 amino acids. The CDR3 protein is CASSHGQGTEAFF. The CDR3 coding sequence is TGTGCCAGCAGCCACGGACAGGGAACTGAAGCTTTCTTT.

The V gene is TRBV7-2, the J gene TRBJ2-5; no definite D call. The germline gives CDR1 SGHTA, CDR2 FQGNSA. V lost 5 bases and J lost 4, with 8 bases in between. The CDR3 consists of 12 residues. CDR3 DNA: TGTGCCAGCAGCGGGCCACCAGAGACCCAGTACTTC. Its translation: CASSGPPETQYF.

The CDR3 is CASQGLAYGYTF. The CDR3 DNA is TGTGCCTCCCAGGGACTGGCCTATGGCTACACCTTC. The chain recombines TRBV30 with TRBJ1-2; D perhaps matches TRBD1 (5 bases). V was clipped by 7 bases and J by 4 bases, with 13 bases between them. Germline values: CDR1 GTSNPN, CDR2 SVGIG (reference sequence). The CDR3 is 12 residues long. The whole variable domain, remainder taken from reference TRBV30 and TRBJ1-2, is SQTIHQWPATLVQPVGSPLSLECTVEGTSNPNLYWYRQAAGRGLQLLFYSVGIGQISSEVPQNLSASRPQDRQFILSSKKLLLSDSGFYLCASQGLAYGYTFGSGTRLTVV.

The sample holds one count of this clone. V usage is TRBV30 and J usage is TRBJ2-7, with 7 bases fitting TRBD2. CDR3 length equals 14 residues. The trim removed 8 bases at V and 1 base at J, leaving 11 bases unmatched. The V gene's germline CDR1 is GTSNPN and CDR2 SVGIG (reference sequence). CDR3 region: CAGLVVRASYEQYF. In DNA, the CDR3 is TGTGCCGGACTAGTGGTGAGAGCGTCCTACGAGCAGTACTTC.

The genes are TRBV7-9 and TRBJ1-1; 7 bases line up with TRBD1. This CDR3 is 16 amino acids long. Germline V lookup: CDR1 SEHNR, CDR2 FQNEAQ (reference sequence). The J segment lost 2 bases and the V segment lost 5 bases, leaving 11 bases of the junction unmatched. The CDR3 region has the DNA TGTGCCAGCAGCATCAACGACAGGGTGCGAAACACTGAAGCTTTCTTT. It translates to CASSINDRVRNTEAFF.

The rearrangement links TRBV30 to TRBJ1-2; D not certain. Looked up from germline, CDR1 is GTSNPN and CDR2 is SVGIG (reference sequence). The CDR3 has 12 amino acids. Trimming stripped 1 base from V and 5 bases from J, with 8 bases between. CDR3 nucleotide sequence: TGTGCCTGGAGTGCGACGAGATATGGCTACACCTTC. This gives the protein CAWSATRYGYTF.

The V gene is TRBV4-2, the J gene TRBJ1-1; D gene ambiguous. CDR3 length: 14 amino acids. CDR1 is LGHNA, CDR2 YNFKEQ, per germline. V was trimmed by 4 bases and J by 10 bases, leaving 19 bases between them. The CDR3 sequence: CASSPRSGDLGAFF. CDR3 nucleotide sequence: TGTGCCAGCAGCCCCAGGAGTGGCGACCTGGGAGCTTTCTTT.

The sample holds a few counts of this clone. The chain recombines TRBV25-1 with TRBJ2-3; D uncertain. The CDR3 extends over 11 amino acids. V was pared by 3 bases and J by 5 bases, with 3 bases between. Germline CDR1 reads MGHDK; CDR2 reads SYGVNS. Here the CDR3 DNA reads TGTGCCAGCAGTGACAGAGATACGCAGTATTTT. Protein product: CASSDRDTQYF. Combining the CDR3 with reference TRBV25-1 and TRBJ2-3 gives the whole variable domain EADIYQTPRYLVIGTGKKITLECSQTMGHDKMYWYQQDPGMELHLIHYSYGVNSTEKGDLSSESTVSRIRTEHFPLTLESARPSHTSQYLCASSDRDTQYFGPGTRLTVL.

This clone was seen only once. The rearrangement links TRBV2 to TRBJ1-1; the D gene is possibly TRBD1 (6 bases). Germline CDR1 is SNHLY and CDR2 is FYNNEI. Deletions cut 4 bases from V and 5 bases from J, with 14 bases between. The length of the CDR3 is 14 residues. The CDR3 loop reads CASSGSRGATEAFF. CDR3 in DNA: TGTGCCAGCAGTGGGAGCAGGGGTGCTACTGAAGCTTTCTTT.

This clone was found a few times. The J gene is TRBJ1-5, the V gene TRBV7-6; D gene unclear. The CDR3 totals 14 residues. The V gene's germline CDR1 is SGHVS and CDR2 FNYEAQ. Trimming removed 2 bases at V and 2 bases at J, with 7 bases between. The CDR3 DNA sequence: TGTGCCAGCAGCTTAAAACCGGGCAATCAGCCCCAGCATTTT. This gives the protein CASSLKPGNQPQHF.

The chain combines TRBV7-2 with TRBJ2-3, with 8 bases lining up with TRBD2. Germline CDR1 and CDR2: SGHTA and FQGNSA. Unmatched junction bases numbered 3, after V lost 1 base and J lost 6 bases. The CDR3 contains 14 residues. The CDR3 coding sequence is TGTGCCAGCAGCTTAGGGACTAGCCGGGATACGCAGTATTTT. Its translation: CASSLGTSRDTQYF.